A selection of T cell receptor beta chains follows, all from one sample in a study of T-cell memory formation after mild COVID-19. A single record per CDR3 protein comes from TCRdb applying MiXCR to the 5' RACE reads. The sample consists of about 470,000 distinct CDR3 sequences, 18% of them appearing once. Source material: PBMCs or a T cell subset sorted from them (not recorded which). All receptors derive from an adult woman who had mild COVID-19 (a few samples of this study predate the infection). Cell type and time point are not known. CDR3s include the opening cysteine and the closing phenylalanine or tryptophan. The D gene is left open where the match is weak. Where a row states a size, it is once, few, many or the class of an expanded clone; other rows omit it.

-	TRBV24-1	TRBJ2-5	-	CATRDQETQYF	TGTGCCACCCGGGACCAAGAGACCCAGTACTTC
-	TRBV6-2/TRBV6-3	TRBJ2-7	-	CASSWDGDTYEQYF	TGTGCCAGCAGCTGGGACGGCGATACCTACGAGCAGTACTTC
few	TRBV29-1	TRBJ1-1	-	CSALADSSNTEAFF	TGCAGCGCACTAGCGGACAGTTCGAACACTGAAGCTTTCTTT
-	TRBV7-2	TRBJ2-7	TRBD1	CASSQGPQGPVTYEQYF	TGTGCCAGCAGCCAGGGGCCACAGGGGCCGGTCACCTACGAGCAGTACTTC
few	TRBV12-3/TRBV12-4	TRBJ2-5	-	CASRPSGTLKETQYF	TGTGCCAGCAGGCCCTCCGGGACCTTAAAAGAGACCCAGTACTTC
few	TRBV11-1	TRBJ2-7	TRBD2	CASSLGLATYEQYF	TGTGCCAGCAGTCTAGGACTAGCGACCTACGAGCAGTACTTC
-	TRBV29-1	TRBJ2-7	-	CSVASAEGTYEQYF	TGCAGCGTTGCATCAGCGGAGGGCACCTACGAGCAGTACTTC
-	TRBV6-2/TRBV6-3	TRBJ2-6	TRBD2	CASRPHSGTSSGANVLTF	TGTGCCAGCAGACCTCATAGCGGGACGAGCTCTGGGGCCAACGTCCTGACTTTC
-	TRBV20-1	TRBJ1-6	-	CSAGRSRDNSPLHF	TGCAGTGCTGGGAGGTCCAGGGATAATTCACCCCTCCACTTT
few	TRBV6-5	TRBJ2-3	-	CASSGTQSPTDTQYF	TGTGCCAGCAGTGGGACCCAGTCCCCCACAGATACGCAGTATTTT
many	TRBV5-6	TRBJ2-7	-	CASSLYGYEQYF	TGTGCCAGCAGCTTGTATGGCTACGAGCAGTACTTC
many	TRBV12-3/TRBV12-4	TRBJ2-1	TRBD2	CASSLGTSGMNEQFF	TGTGCCAGCAGTTTAGGGACTAGCGGGATGAATGAGCAGTTCTTC
few	TRBV5-1	TRBJ2-3	-	CASSLAVREHTQYF	TGCGCCAGCAGCTTGGCCGTAAGGGAGCATACGCAGTATTTT
-	TRBV10-3	TRBJ1-4	TRBD1	CAIRRGTGDEKLFF	TGTGCCATCCGGCGAGGGACAGGGGATGAAAAACTGTTTTTT
few	TRBV12-3/TRBV12-4	TRBJ1-5	-	CASSLVRRNQPQHF	TGTGCCAGCAGTTTAGTACGGCGCAATCAGCCCCAGCATTTT
once	TRBV12-3/TRBV12-4	TRBJ2-3	TRBD2	CASSPWTSGRDTQYF	TGTGCCAGCAGTCCATGGACTAGCGGGCGTGATACGCAGTATTTT
few	TRBV12-3/TRBV12-4	TRBJ2-2	TRBD2	CASSLAPSGGPGELFF	TGTGCCAGCAGTTTAGCGCCGAGCGGGGGGCCCGGGGAGCTGTTTTTT
few	TRBV10-3	TRBJ1-1	-	CAISDGGTPTLYTEAFF	TGTGCCATCAGTGATGGGGGCACTCCTACCTTGTACACTGAAGCTTTCTTT
-	TRBV5-1	TRBJ2-3	-	CASSLFGESTDTQYF	TGCGCCAGCAGCTTATTTGGGGAGAGCACAGATACGCAGTATTTT
-	TRBV7-6	TRBJ2-1	-	CASSAGPNSYNEQFF	TGTGCCAGCAGCGCCGGGCCCAACTCCTACAATGAGCAGTTCTTC
few	TRBV12-3/TRBV12-4	TRBJ2-1	-	CASSWTRNEQFF	TGTGCCAGCAGCTGGACCCGCAATGAGCAGTTCTTC
-	TRBV20-1	TRBJ2-5	TRBD2	CSARKLAGRLGETQYF	TGCAGTGCTCGTAAACTAGCGGGGCGACTCGGAGAGACCCAGTACTTC
-	TRBV20-1	TRBJ1-1	-	CSARADRNTEAFF	TGCAGTGCTAGAGCGGACAGGAACACTGAAGCTTTCTTT
few	TRBV6-1	TRBJ2-7	-	CASSEVASTDEQYF	TGTGCCAGCAGTGAAGTGGCTAGCACCGACGAGCAGTACTTC
few	TRBV7-9	TRBJ2-4	-	CASSGGAFTSAKNIQYF	TGTGCCAGCAGCGGGGGGGCTTTTACTTCAGCCAAAAACATTCAGTACTTC
-	TRBV29-1	TRBJ2-1	-	CSVASDNEQFF	TGCAGCGTTGCAAGTGACAATGAGCAGTTCTTC
-	TRBV6-2/TRBV6-3	TRBJ2-7	-	CATLTDYEQYF	TGTGCCACCCTCACGGATTACGAGCAGTACTTC
few	TRBV5-1	TRBJ1-5	-	CASSKNRQPQHF	TGCGCCAGCAGTAAGAATCGTCAGCCCCAGCATTTT
few	TRBV24-1	TRBJ2-1	-	CATSVGGNSYNEQFF	TGTGCCACCAGTGTCGGGGGAAACTCCTACAATGAGCAGTTCTTC
few	TRBV12-3/TRBV12-4	TRBJ2-7	-	CASSFGQAYEQYF	TGTGCCAGCAGTTTCGGGCAGGCCTACGAGCAGTACTTC
few	TRBV11-2	TRBJ2-1	TRBD1	CASSLAPGQGANEQFF	TGTGCCAGCAGCTTAGCCCCGGGACAGGGGGCCAATGAGCAGTTCTTC
few	TRBV12-3/TRBV12-4	TRBJ2-5	TRBD2	CASSLAITSGGKETQYF	TGTGCCAGCAGTTTAGCGATTACTAGCGGGGGGAAAGAGACCCAGTACTTC
few	TRBV10-3	TRBJ2-7	-	CASRTFPYEQYF	TGTGCCTCGAGGACTTTTCCTTACGAGCAGTACTTC
-	TRBV7-9	TRBJ1-4	TRBD1	CASSSQGAGNEKLFF	TGTGCCAGCAGCTCACAGGGGGCCGGTAATGAAAAACTGTTTTTT
many	TRBV4-1	TRBJ2-7	-	CASSQGAGLYEQYF	TGCGCCAGCAGCCAAGGCGCAGGTCTCTACGAGCAGTACTTC
many	TRBV5-4	TRBJ2-7	TRBD2	CASSFSGALYEQYF	TGTGCCAGCAGTTTTAGCGGGGCGCTGTACGAGCAGTACTTC
-	TRBV5-1	TRBJ2-1	TRBD2	CASSLGLAGQPSYNEQFF	TGCGCCAGCAGCTTGGGTCTAGCGGGACAGCCCTCCTACAATGAGCAGTTCTTC